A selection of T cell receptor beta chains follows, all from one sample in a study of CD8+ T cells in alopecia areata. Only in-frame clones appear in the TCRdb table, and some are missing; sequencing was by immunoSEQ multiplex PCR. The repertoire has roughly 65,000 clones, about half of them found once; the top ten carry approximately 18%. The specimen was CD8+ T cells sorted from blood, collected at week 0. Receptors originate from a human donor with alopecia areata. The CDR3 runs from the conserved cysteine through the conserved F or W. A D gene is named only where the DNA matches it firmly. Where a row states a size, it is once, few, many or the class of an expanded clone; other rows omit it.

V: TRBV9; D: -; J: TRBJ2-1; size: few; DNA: TGTGCCAGCAGCGTAGGGGACGGCCCCAATGAGCAGTTCTTC; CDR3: CASSVGDGPNEQFF
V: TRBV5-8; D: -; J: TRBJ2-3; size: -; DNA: TGTGCCAGCAGCCGCGAACGAAAGGGGCAGTATTTT; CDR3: CASSRERKGQYF
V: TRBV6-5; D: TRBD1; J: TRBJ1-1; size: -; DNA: TGTGCCAGCAGTTACTCGAAGTCAGGGGGCTCTGAAGCTTTCTTT; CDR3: CASSYSKSGGSEAFF
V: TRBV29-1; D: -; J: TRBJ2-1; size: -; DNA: TGCAGCGTTGTGGGTGGGGACAATGAGCAGTTCTTC; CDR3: CSVVGGDNEQFF
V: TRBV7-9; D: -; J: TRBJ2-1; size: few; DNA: TGTGCCAGCAGCTTAAACGACAATGAGCAGTTCTTC; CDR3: CASSLNDNEQFF
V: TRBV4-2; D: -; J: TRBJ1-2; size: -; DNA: TGTGCCAGCAGCCCAAATCCGGGCGACTATGGCTACACCTTC; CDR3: CASSPNPGDYGYTF
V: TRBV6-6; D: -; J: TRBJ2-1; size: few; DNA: TGTGCCAGCAGGCAACTAGCATGGGGCTCCTACAATGAGCAGTTCTTC; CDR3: CASRQLAWGSYNEQFF
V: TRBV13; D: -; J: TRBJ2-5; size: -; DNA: TGTGCCAGCAGCACCGGTCGCGGTCTCGCAGAGACCCAGTACTTC; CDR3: CASSTGRGLAETQYF
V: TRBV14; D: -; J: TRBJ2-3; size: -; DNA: TGTGCCAGCAGCCACCCTAGCGAAGCAGATACGCAGTATTTT; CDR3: CASSHPSEADTQYF
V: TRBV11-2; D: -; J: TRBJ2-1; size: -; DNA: TGTGCCAGCAGCTTAGGTTCAGGGGATTTTGAGCAGTTCTTC; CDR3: CASSLGSGDFEQFF
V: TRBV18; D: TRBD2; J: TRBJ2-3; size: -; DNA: TGTGCCAGCTCACCTAGCGGGGCCGGGTCTGATACGCAGTATTTT; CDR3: CASSPSGAGSDTQYF
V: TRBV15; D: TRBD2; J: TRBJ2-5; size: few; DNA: TGTGCCACCAGCAGAGTAAGAGCGGGAGGGCGAGAGACCCAGTACTTC; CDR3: CATSRVRAGGRETQYF
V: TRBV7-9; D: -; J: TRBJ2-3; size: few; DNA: TGTGCCAGCAGCCCACGGGCCGGAGGAGGTTCGGATACGCAGTATTTT; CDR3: CASSPRAGGGSDTQYF
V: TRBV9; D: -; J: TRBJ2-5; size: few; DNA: TGTGCCAGCAACACGGGGGTAGGCCAAGAGACCCAGTACTTC; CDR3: CASNTGVGQETQYF
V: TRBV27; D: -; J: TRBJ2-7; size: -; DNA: TGTGCCAGCAGTCCCGGGGTAGCGATCCACTACGAGCAGTACTTC; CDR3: CASSPGVAIHYEQYF
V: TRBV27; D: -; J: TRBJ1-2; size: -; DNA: TGTGCCAGCAGTTTAATCCCCCTGGGTTATGGCTACACCTTC; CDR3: CASSLIPLGYGYTF
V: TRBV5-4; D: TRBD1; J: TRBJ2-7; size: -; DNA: TGTGCCAGCAGCTACAGGGGTTACGAGCAGTACTTC; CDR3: CASSYRGYEQYF
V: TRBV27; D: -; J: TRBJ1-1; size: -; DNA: TGTGCCAGCAGTTTACGTCCTGGGGGCCCGCTTGAAGCTTTCTTT; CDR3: CASSLRPGGPLEAFF
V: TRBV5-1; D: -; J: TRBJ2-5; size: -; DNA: TGCGCCAGCAGCCCCAGAGCAGGGGCTCAAGAGACCCAGTACTTC; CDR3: CASSPRAGAQETQYF
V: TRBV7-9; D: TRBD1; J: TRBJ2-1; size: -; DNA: TGTGCCAACTCAGGGGGTCCCAATGAGCAGTTCTTC; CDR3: CANSGGPNEQFF
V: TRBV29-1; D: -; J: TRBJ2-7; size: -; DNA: TGCAGCGTTGTTCAGGGTACGTGGGGCTACGAGCAGTACTTC; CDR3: CSVVQGTWGYEQYF
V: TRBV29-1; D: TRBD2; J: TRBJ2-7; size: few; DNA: TGCAGCGTCGAAGGACTAGCGGGAGGTTACGAGCAGTACTTC; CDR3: CSVEGLAGGYEQYF
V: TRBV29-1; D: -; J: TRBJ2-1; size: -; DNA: TGCAGCGTTGAGCTCCGAGTTAATTCCTACAATGAGCAGTTCTTC; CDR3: CSVELRVNSYNEQFF
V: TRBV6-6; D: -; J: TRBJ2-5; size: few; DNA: TGTGCCAGCAGTCCCCAATCAGGGCCCCCGGGGGAGACCCAGTACTTC; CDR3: CASSPQSGPPGETQYF
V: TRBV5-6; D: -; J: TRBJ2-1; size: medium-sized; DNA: TGTGCCAGCAGGAAGGTAGCGGCCTTCCCTGACGATGAGCAGTTCTTC; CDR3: CASRKVAAFPDDEQFF
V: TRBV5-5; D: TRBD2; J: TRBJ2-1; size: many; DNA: TGCGCCAGCAGCCAAGGACTAGCCCCCTACAATGAGCAGTTCTTC; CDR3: CASSQGLAPYNEQFF
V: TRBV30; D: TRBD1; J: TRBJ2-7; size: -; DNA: TGTGCCTGGAGTGAGGACAGGGAGACCGAGCAGTACTTC; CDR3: CAWSEDRETEQYF
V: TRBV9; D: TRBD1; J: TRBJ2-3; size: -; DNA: TGTGCCAGCAGCGCACAGGGGAGTGGAACAGATACGCAGTATTTT; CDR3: CASSAQGSGTDTQYF
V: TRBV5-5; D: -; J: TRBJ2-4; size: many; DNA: TGTGCCAGCAGCTTCAGGGCATTTCTAGCCAAAAACATTCAGTACTTC; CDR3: CASSFRAFLAKNIQYF
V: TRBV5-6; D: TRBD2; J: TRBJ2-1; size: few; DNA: TGTGCCAGCTCCTCCTTGACTAGCCGGAACAATGAGCAGTTCTTC; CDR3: CASSSLTSRNNEQFF
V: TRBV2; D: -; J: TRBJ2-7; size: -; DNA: TGTGCCAGCATCCTACCCCCCTACGAGCAGTACTTC; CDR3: CASILPPYEQYF
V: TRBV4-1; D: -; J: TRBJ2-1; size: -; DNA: TGCGCCAGCAGCCAAGAGATAGCGGAGGGTGGGGATGAGCAGTTCTTC; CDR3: CASSQEIAEGGDEQFF
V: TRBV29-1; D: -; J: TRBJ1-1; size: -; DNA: TGCAGCGTATCTGAAGCTTTCTTT; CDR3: CSVSEAFF
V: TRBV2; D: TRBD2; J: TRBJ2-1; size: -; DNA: TGTGCCAGCAGTGAACTGGGACGGGGACTAGCGGGGGACAATGAGCAGTTCTTC; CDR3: CASSELGRGLAGDNEQFF
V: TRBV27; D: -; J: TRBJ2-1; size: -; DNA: TGTGCCAGCAGTTGGACGGACGACAATGAGCAGTTCTTC; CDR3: CASSWTDDNEQFF
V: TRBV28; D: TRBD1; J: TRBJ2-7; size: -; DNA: TGTGCCAGCAGTTTAAACCCGGACAGGACCTACGAGCAGTACTTC; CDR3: CASSLNPDRTYEQYF
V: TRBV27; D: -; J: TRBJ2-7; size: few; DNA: TGTGCCAGCAGTTTAGTGGGCAGGGTGGCCCACGAGCAGTACTTC; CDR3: CASSLVGRVAHEQYF
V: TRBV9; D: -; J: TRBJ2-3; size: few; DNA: TGTGCCAGCAGTATTGGCGGTAGCACAGATACGCAGTATTTT; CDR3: CASSIGGSTDTQYF
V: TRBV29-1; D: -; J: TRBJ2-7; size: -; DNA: TGCAGCGTTGAGGGGGCTGGGTTATCGTACGAGCAGTACTTC; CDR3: CSVEGAGLSYEQYF
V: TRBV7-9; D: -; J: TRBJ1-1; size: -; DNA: TGTGCCAGCAGCCTGGCGGGGGTGAACACTGAAGCTTTCTTT; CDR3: CASSLAGVNTEAFF
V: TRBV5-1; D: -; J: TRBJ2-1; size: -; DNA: TGCGCCAGCAGTGGGGCGGCAAGCGCGGCAAGCAGGGAGCAGTTCTTC; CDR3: CASSGAASAASREQFF
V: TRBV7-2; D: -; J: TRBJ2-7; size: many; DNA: TGTGCCAGCAGCCACGGGACGGACTACGAGCAGTACTTC; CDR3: CASSHGTDYEQYF
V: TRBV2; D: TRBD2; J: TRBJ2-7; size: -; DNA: TGTGCCAGCAGTGAGATGACTAGCGGCCTTTACGAGCAGTACTTC; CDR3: CASSEMTSGLYEQYF
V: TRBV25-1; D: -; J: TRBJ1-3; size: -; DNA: TGTGCCAGCAGTGAACAACAGGGAACTGGAAACACCATATATTTT; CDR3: CASSEQQGTGNTIYF
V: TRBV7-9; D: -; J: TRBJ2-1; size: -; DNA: TGTGCCAGCCCCCCCGACTCCTACAATGAGCAGTTCTTC; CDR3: CASPPDSYNEQFF